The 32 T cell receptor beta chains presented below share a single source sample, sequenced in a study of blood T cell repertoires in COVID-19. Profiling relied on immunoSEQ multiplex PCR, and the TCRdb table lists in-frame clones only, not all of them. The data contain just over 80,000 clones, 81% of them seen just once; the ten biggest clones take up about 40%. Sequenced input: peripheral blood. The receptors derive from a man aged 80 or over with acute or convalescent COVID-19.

The CDR3 protein is CASSPSGTGYEQYF. DNA of the CDR3: TGTGCCAGCAGCCCGTCCGGGACAGGGTACGAGCAGTACTTC. The chain recombines TRBV5-4 with TRBJ2-7; 9 bases fit TRBD1. With V trimmed by 4 bases and J by 4 bases, 6 bases remained unmatched. CDR1 SGHNT and CDR2 YYREEE come from the germline V gene (reference sequence). The CDR3 spans 14 residues.

In nucleotides, the CDR3 is TGTGCCATCAGTGGGACTACGGAGGGCTCCTACAATGAGCAGTTCTTC. This sequence encodes CAISGTTEGSYNEQFF. The chain links TRBV10-3 to TRBJ2-1; tentatively, D is TRBD2 (6 bases). The V end was cut by 4 bases, the J end by 0 bases, with 13 bases between. The CDR3 sequence is 16 residues long. The germline gives CDR1 ENHRY, CDR2 SYGVKD.

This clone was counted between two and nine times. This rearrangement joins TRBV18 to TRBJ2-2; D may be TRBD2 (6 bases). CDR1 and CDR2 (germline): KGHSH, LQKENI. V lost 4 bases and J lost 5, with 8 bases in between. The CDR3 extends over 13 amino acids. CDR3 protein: CASSRLETGELFF. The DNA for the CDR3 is TGTGCCAGCTCACGACTAGAAACCGGGGAGCTGTTTTTT.

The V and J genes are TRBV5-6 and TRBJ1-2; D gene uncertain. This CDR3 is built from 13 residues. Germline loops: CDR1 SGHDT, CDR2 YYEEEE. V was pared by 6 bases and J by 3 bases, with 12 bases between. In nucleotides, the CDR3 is TGTGCCAGCACCCTTGGGAGGGACTATGGCTACACCTTC. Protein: CASTLGRDYGYTF.

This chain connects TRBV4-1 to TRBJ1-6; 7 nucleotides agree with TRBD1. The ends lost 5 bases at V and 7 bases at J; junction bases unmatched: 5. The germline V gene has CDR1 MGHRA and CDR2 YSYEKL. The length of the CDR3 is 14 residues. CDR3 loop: CASSEGAANSPLHF. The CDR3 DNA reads TGCGCCAGCAGCGAGGGGGCCGCGAATTCACCCCTCCACTTT.

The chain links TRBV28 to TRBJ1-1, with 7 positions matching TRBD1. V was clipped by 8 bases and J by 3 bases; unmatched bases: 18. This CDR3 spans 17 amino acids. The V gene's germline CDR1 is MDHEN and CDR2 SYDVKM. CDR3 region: CASHSGGGADVDTEAFF. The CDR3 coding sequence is TGTGCCAGCCATTCCGGAGGGGGCGCTGATGTGGACACTGAAGCTTTCTTT. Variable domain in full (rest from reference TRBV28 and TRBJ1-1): DVKVTQSSRYLVKRTGEKVFLECVQDMDHENMFWYRQDPGLGLRLIYFSYDVKMKEKGDIPEGYSVSREKKERFSLILESASTNQTSMYLCASHSGGGADVDTEAFFGQGTRLTVV.

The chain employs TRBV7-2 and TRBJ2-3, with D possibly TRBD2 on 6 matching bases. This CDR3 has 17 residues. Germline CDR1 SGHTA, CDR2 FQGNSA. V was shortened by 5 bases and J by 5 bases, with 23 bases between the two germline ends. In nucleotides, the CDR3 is TGTGCCAGCAGCCCTCCGCGTGGCGGGATAGCTGGAGATACGCAGTATTTT. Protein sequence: CASSPPRGGIAGDTQYF.

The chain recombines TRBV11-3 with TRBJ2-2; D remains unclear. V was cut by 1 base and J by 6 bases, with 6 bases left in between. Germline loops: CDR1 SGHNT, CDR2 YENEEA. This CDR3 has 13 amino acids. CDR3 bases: TGTGCCAGCAGCTTAGCAGGCCCCGGGGAGCTGTTTTTT. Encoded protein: CASSLAGPGELFF.

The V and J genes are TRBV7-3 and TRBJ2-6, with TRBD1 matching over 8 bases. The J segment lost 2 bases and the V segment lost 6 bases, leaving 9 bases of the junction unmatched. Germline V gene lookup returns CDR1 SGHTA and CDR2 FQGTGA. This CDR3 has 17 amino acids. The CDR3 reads CASRIQGEIAGANVLTF. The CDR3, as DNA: TGTGCCAGCAGGATACAGGGGGAGATCGCTGGGGCCAACGTCCTGACTTTC.

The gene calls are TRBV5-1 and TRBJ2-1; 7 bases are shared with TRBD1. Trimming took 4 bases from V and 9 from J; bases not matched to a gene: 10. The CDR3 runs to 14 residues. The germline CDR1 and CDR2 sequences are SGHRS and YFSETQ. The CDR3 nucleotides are TGCGCCAGCAGCGTACTACAGGGGCAAGGTGAGCAGTTCTTC. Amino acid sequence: CASSVLQGQGEQFF.

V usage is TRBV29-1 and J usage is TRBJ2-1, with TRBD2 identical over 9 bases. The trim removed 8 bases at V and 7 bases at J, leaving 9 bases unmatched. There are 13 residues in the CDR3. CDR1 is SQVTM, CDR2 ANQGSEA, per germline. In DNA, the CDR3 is TGCAGCCCATTGACTAGCGGTGGGAATGAGCAGTTCTTC. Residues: CSPLTSGGNEQFF.

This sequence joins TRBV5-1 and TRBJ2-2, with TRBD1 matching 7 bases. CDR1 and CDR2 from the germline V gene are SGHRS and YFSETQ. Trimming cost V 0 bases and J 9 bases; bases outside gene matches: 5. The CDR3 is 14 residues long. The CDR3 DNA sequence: TGCGCCAGCAGCTTGGCTACAGGGGTCCGGGAGCTGTTTTTT. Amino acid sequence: CASSLATGVRELFF.

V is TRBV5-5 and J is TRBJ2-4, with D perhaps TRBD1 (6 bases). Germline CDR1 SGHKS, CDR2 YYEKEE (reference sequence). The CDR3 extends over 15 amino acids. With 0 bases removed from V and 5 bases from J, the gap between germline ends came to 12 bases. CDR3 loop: CASSLAPTGENIQYF. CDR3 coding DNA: TGTGCCAGCAGCTTGGCCCCGACAGGAGAAAACATTCAGTACTTC.

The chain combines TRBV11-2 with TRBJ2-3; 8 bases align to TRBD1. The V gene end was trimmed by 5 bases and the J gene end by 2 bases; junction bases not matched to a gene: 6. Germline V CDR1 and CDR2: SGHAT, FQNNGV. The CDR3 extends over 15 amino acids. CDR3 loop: CASSIQGVNTDTQYF. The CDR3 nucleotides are TGTGCCAGCAGCATACAGGGGGTAAACACAGATACGCAGTATTTT.

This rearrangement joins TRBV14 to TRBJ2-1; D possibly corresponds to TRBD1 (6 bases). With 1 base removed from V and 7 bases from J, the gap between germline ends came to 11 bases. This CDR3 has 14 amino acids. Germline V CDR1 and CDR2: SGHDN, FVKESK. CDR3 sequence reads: CASSQATRGNEQFF. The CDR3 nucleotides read TGTGCCAGCAGCCAAGCGACCAGGGGAAATGAGCAGTTCTTC.

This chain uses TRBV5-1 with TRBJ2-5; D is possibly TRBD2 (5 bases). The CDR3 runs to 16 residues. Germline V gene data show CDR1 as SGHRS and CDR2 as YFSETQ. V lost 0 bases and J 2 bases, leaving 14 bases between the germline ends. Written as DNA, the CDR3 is TGCGCCAGCAGCTTGGGGGGAACCGGGATTCAAGAGACCCAGTACTTC. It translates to CASSLGGTGIQETQYF.

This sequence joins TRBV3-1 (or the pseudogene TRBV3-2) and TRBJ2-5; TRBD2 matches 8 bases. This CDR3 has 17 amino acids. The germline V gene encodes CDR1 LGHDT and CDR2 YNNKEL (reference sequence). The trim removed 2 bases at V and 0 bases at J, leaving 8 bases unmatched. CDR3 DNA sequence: TGTGCCAGCAGCCAATCCTCAACTAGCGGCCACCAAGAGACCCAGTACTTC. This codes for CASSQSSTSGHQETQYF.

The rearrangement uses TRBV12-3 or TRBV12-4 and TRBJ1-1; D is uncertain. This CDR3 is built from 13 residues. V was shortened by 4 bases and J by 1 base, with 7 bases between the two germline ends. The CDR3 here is CASSYSSNTEAFF. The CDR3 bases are TGTGCCAGCAGTTACTCCTCGAACACTGAAGCTTTCTTT.

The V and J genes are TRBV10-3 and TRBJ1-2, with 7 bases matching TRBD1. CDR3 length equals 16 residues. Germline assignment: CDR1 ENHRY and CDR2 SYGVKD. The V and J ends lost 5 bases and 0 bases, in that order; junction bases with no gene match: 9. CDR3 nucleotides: TGTGCCATCAGTACATCGGGGACAGCACCTAACTATGGCTACACCTTC. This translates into CAISTSGTAPNYGYTF.

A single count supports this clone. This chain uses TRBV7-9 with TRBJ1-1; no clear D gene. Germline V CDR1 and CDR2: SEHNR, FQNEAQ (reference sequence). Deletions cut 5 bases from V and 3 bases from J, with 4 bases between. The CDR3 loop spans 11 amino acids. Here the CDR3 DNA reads TGTGCCAGCAGCCCATACACTGAAGCTTTCTTT. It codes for CASSPYTEAFF. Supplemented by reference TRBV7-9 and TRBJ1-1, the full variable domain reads DTGVSQNPRHKITKRGQNVTFRCDPISEHNRLYWYRQTLGQGPEFLTYFQNEAQLEKSRLLSDRFSAERPKGSFSTLEIQRTEQGDSAMYLCASSPYTEAFFGQGTRLTVV.

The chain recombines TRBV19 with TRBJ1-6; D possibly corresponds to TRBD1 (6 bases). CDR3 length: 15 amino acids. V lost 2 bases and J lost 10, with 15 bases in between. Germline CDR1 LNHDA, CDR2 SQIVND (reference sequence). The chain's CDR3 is CASSISGARESPLHF. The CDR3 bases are TGTGCCAGTAGTATATCAGGGGCAAGAGAATCACCCCTCCACTTT.

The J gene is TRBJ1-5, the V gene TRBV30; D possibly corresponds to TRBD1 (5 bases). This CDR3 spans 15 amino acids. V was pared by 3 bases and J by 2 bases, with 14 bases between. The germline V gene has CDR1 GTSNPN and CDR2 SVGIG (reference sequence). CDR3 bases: TGTGCCTGGAGCGCCCAGGGTAAGGGCAATCAGCCCCAGCATTTT. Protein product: CAWSAQGKGNQPQHF. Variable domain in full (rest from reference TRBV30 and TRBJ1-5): SQTIHQWPATLVQPVGSPLSLECTVEGTSNPNLYWYRQAAGRGLQLLFYSVGIGQISSEVPQNLSASRPQDRQFILSSKKLLLSDSGFYLCAWSAQGKGNQPQHFGDGTRLSIL.

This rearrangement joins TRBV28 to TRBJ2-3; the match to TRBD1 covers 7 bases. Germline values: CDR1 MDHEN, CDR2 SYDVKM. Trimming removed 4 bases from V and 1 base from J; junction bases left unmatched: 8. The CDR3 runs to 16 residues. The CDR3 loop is CASSSPSGGGTDTQYF. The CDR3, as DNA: TGTGCCAGCAGTTCCCCCTCAGGGGGTGGCACAGATACGCAGTATTTT.

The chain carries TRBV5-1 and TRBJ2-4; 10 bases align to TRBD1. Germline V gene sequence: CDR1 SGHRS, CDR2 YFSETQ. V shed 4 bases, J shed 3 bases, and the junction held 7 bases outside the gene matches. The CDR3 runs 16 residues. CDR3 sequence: CASSARDRGVKNIQYF. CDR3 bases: TGCGCCAGCAGCGCCCGGGACAGGGGAGTCAAAAACATTCAGTACTTC. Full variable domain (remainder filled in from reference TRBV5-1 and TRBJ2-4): KAGVTQTPRYLIKTRGQQVTLSCSPISGHRSVSWYQQTPGQGLQFLFEYFSETQRNKGNFPGRFSGRQFSNSRSEMNVSTLELGDSALYLCASSARDRGVKNIQYFGAGTRLSVL.

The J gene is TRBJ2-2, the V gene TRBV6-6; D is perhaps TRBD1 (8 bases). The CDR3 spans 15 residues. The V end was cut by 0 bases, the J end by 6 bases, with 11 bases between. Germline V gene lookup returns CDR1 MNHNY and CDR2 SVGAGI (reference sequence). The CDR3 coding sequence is TGTGCCAGCAGTTACTCTACAGGGGGGGCCGGGGAGCTGTTTTTT. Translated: CASSYSTGGAGELFF.

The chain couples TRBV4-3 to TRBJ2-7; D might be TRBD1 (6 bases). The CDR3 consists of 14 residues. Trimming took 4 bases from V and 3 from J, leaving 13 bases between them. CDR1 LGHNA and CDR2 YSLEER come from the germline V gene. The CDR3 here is CASSPHREFYEQYF. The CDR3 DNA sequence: TGCGCCAGCAGCCCACACAGGGAGTTCTACGAGCAGTACTTC.

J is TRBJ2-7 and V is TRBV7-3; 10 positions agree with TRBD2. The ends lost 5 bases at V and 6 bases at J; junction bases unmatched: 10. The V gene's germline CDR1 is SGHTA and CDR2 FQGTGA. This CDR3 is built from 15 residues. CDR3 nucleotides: TGTGCCAGCAGCCCCCAAGCGGGAGGGCCGGCCGAGCAGTACTTC. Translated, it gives CASSPQAGGPAEQYF.

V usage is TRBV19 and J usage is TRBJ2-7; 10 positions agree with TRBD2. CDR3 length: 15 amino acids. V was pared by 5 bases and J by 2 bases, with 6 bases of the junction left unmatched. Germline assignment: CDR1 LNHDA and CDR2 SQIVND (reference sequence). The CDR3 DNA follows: TGTGCCAGTAGTCCGGGACTAGCGAACACCTACGAGCAGTACTTC. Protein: CASSPGLANTYEQYF.

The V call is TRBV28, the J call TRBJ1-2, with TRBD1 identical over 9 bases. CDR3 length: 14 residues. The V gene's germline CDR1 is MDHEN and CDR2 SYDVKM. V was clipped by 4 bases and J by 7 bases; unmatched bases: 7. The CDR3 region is CASSWTGVWAGYTF. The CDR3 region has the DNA TGTGCCAGCAGTTGGACAGGGGTGTGGGCTGGCTACACCTTC.

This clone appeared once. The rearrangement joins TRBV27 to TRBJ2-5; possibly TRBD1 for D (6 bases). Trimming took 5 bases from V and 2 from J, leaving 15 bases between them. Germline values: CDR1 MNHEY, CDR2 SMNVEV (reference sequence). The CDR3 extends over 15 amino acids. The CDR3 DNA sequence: TGTGCCAGCAGTGGGCGGCAGGGGTGGCAAGAGACCCAGTACTTC. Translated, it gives CASSGRQGWQETQYF.

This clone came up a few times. CDR3 in DNA: TGTGCCAGCAGTGAAAGGCGGAAACTAGTGACAGGGCGGGGTCAGCCCCAGCATTTT. Amino acids: CASSERRKLVTGRGQPQHF. J is TRBJ1-5 and V is TRBV6-1; 7 bases agree with TRBD1. V dropped 2 bases and J dropped 6; count of bases not matched to a gene: 19. Germline CDR1 is MNHNS and CDR2 is SASEGT. This CDR3 contains 19 residues.

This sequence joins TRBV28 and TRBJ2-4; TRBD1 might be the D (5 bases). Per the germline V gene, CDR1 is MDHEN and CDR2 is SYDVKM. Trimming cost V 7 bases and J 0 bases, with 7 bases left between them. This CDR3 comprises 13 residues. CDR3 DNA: TGTGCCAGCAATCAGGGAGCCAAAAACATTCAGTACTTC. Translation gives CASNQGAKNIQYF.